Below are 20 T cell receptor beta chains sequenced from a single sample in a study of blood T cell repertoires in COVID-19. Data came from immunoSEQ multiplex PCR; TCRdb stores just in-frame clones and leaves some out. The repertoire holds about 670,000 clones, 75% to 90% seen once, with around 0.3% in the top ten. Input material: peripheral blood. The receptors come from a woman in her late teens or twenties with acute or convalescent COVID-19.

The chain couples TRBV11-2 to TRBJ1-1; D unresolved. CDR3 length equals 13 residues. Germline CDR1 reads SGHAT; CDR2 reads FQNNGV. V was pared by 4 bases and J by 0 bases, with 6 bases between. DNA for the CDR3: TGTGCCAGCAGCTCCTCAGTGAACACTGAAGCTTTCTTT. Protein sequence: CASSSSVNTEAFF.

The gene calls are TRBV5-1 and TRBJ2-3; D is perhaps TRBD1 (5 bases). This CDR3 is built from 13 residues. Per the germline V gene, CDR1 is SGHRS and CDR2 is YFSETQ. V shed 4 bases and J shed 2 bases, with 8 bases lying between them. The CDR3 DNA reads TGCGCCAGCAGCCCGGACATCACAGATACGCAGTATTTT. Translating it yields CASSPDITDTQYF.

V is TRBV23-1 and J is TRBJ1-3; 11 bases are shared with TRBD1. TRBV23-1 carries the ORF label, with uncertain function. With V trimmed by 2 bases and J by 0 bases, 6 bases remained unmatched. The CDR3 is made up of 18 amino acids. The CDR3 DNA reads TGCGCCAGCAGTCAACCAACGGACAGGGGGCACTCTGGAAACACCATATATTTT. Translated, it gives CASSQPTDRGHSGNTIYF.

The rearrangement links TRBV7-6 to TRBJ1-5; D call uncertain. V lost 2 bases to trimming and J lost 5 bases, with 22 bases between them. This CDR3 spans 18 amino acids. In germline, CDR1 is SGHVS, CDR2 FNYEAQ. Here the CDR3 DNA reads TGTGCCAGCAGCTTACCAGACAACTCCCACAGCCATGATCAGCCCCAGCATTTT. This gives the protein CASSLPDNSHSHDQPQHF.

In DNA, the CDR3 is TGTGCCAGCAGTTCGAGGACTGGAGAGGATACGCAGTATTTT. Translated, it gives CASSSRTGEDTQYF. The chain recombines TRBV6-2 or TRBV6-3 with TRBJ2-3; D possibly corresponds to TRBD2 (5 bases). The CDR3 contains 14 residues. Germline loops: CDR1 MNHEY, CDR2 SVGEGT. Trimming took off 4 bases at V and 6 bases at J, with 14 bases between the two ends.

The chain combines TRBV2 with TRBJ1-1, with D possibly being TRBD1 (6 bases). Trimming removed 7 bases at V and 5 bases at J, with 17 bases between. This CDR3 contains 14 residues. The germline CDR1 and CDR2 sequences are SNHLY and FYNNEI. CDR3 region: CASNTGIMITEAFF. The CDR3 DNA sequence: TGTGCCAGCAACACAGGGATTATGATTACTGAAGCTTTCTTT.

The rearrangement joins TRBV11-2 to TRBJ2-2; D unresolved. V gave up 5 bases and J gave up 0 bases, with 16 bases separating them. The CDR3 has 17 amino acids. The V gene's germline CDR1 is SGHAT and CDR2 FQNNGV. This CDR3 reads CASSHLLLISNTGELFF. The CDR3 DNA is TGTGCCAGCAGCCACCTGCTATTGATCTCGAACACCGGGGAGCTGTTTTTT. Together with reference TRBV11-2 and TRBJ2-2, the CDR3 gives the full variable domain: EAGVAQSPRYKIIEKRQSVAFWCNPISGHATLYWYQQILGQGPKLLIQFQNNGVVDDSQLPKDRFSAERLKGVDSTLKIQPAKLEDSAVYLCASSHLLLISNTGELFFGEGSRLTVL.

The chain links TRBV5-1 to TRBJ1-2, with 10 bases lining up with TRBD1. The length of the CDR3 is 14 residues. V lost 4 bases, J lost 8 bases, and 8 bases stayed unmatched. CDR1 and CDR2 (germline): SGHRS, YFSETQ. The CDR3 sequence is CASSTDRGVEGYTF. As DNA, the CDR3 is TGCGCCAGCAGCACGGACAGGGGGGTTGAGGGCTACACCTTC.

CDR3 sequence reads: CAWSVRGQGNYGYTF. CDR3 sequence (DNA): TGTGCCTGGAGTGTACGGGGACAGGGGAACTATGGCTACACCTTC. The V gene is TRBV30, the J gene TRBJ1-2; 10 positions match TRBD1. V lost 0 bases to trimming and J lost 2 bases; unmatched junction nucleotides: 3. This CDR3 comprises 15 residues. The V gene's germline CDR1 is GTSNPN and CDR2 SVGIG (reference sequence).

V usage is TRBV9 and J usage is TRBJ2-3; 13 bases align to TRBD2. Germline CDR1 SGDLS, CDR2 YYNGEE. The CDR3 is 19 amino acids. Trimming removed 4 bases from V and 3 bases from J; junction bases left unmatched: 14. Here the CDR3 DNA reads TGTGCCAGCAGCTCCCCCTCCGGGACTAGCGGGGTGGGAACAGATACGCAGTATTTT. Residues: CASSSPSGTSGVGTDTQYF.

The chain carries TRBV20-1 and TRBJ1-2; D gene ambiguous. There are 10 residues in the CDR3. The V gene's germline CDR1 is DFQATT and CDR2 SNEGSKA (reference sequence). The V gene lost 6 bases and the J gene lost 8 bases, with 10 bases spanning the gap. The CDR3 region has the DNA TGCAGTGCCCCAACGGTGGGCTACACCTTC. Protein: CSAPTVGYTF.

The V gene is TRBV6-5, the J gene TRBJ1-3; 7 bases match TRBD1. This CDR3 region has 12 residues. The germline CDR1 and CDR2 sequences are MNHEY and SVGAGI. The ends lost 6 bases at V and 7 bases at J; junction bases unmatched: 3. This chain's CDR3 is CASRATGNTIYF. CDR3 coding DNA: TGTGCCAGCAGGGCGACAGGGAACACCATATATTTT.

This chain uses TRBV5-1 with TRBJ1-2; D ambiguous. This CDR3 contains 14 residues. Trimming shortened V by 1 base and J by 2 bases, and 9 bases separated the two germline ends. In germline, CDR1 is SGHRS, CDR2 YFSETQ. The CDR3: CASSLTDPNYGYTF. In DNA, the CDR3 is TGCGCCAGCAGCTTGACAGATCCCAACTATGGCTACACCTTC.

This clone was seen only once. The CDR3 reads CATGLENTEAFF. DNA for the CDR3: TGTGCCACGGGACTGGAGAACACTGAAGCTTTCTTT. The genes are TRBV6-5 and TRBJ1-1; weak D call: TRBD1 (5 bases). CDR3 length equals 12 residues. In germline, CDR1 is MNHEY, CDR2 SVGAGI. V was clipped by 10 bases and J by 1 base, with 10 bases between them.

This chain joins TRBV4-1 and TRBJ1-5; maybe TRBD1 (5 bases). The CDR3 totals 15 residues. V lost 1 base to trimming and J lost 3 bases, with 10 bases between them. Germline assignment: CDR1 MGHRA and CDR2 YSYEKL. The CDR3: CASSQVGLSNQPQHF. CDR3 sequence (DNA): TGCGCCAGCAGCCAAGTGGGGCTGTCCAATCAGCCCCAGCATTTT.

This clone was observed once. The chain uses TRBV7-9 and TRBJ1-1; no reliable D call. Looked up from germline, CDR1 is SEHNR and CDR2 is FQNEAQ (reference sequence). The CDR3 contains 15 residues. The V and J ends lost 0 bases and 0 bases respectively, with 8 bases between them. CDR3 in amino acids: CASSLAGGMNTEAFF. The CDR3 nucleotides read TGTGCCAGCAGCTTAGCCGGAGGTATGAACACTGAAGCTTTCTTT.

The chain combines TRBV5-1 with TRBJ1-1; D is undetermined. This CDR3 is 17 amino acids long. Deletions cut 4 bases from V and 4 bases from J, with 23 bases between. Germline loops: CDR1 SGHRS, CDR2 YFSETQ. CDR3 sequence (DNA): TGCGCCAGCAGCCCCTACCCCTCCGGTGAGGCAGTCACTGAAGCTTTCTTT. Protein product: CASSPYPSGEAVTEAFF.

V and J are TRBV9 and TRBJ1-1, with D maybe TRBD1 (6 bases). Germline CDR1 and CDR2: SGDLS and YYNGEE. The V end was cut by 6 bases, the J end by 4 bases, with 19 bases between. The CDR3 totals 15 residues. The CDR3 spells CASTPLLGGITEAFF. In DNA form, the CDR3 reads TGTGCCAGCACCCCCCTCCTTGGGGGCATCACTGAAGCTTTCTTT. The full variable domain, with the rest looked up from reference TRBV9 and TRBJ1-1, is DSGVTQTPKHLITATGQRVTLRCSPRSGDLSVYWYQQSLDQGLQFLIQYYNGEERAKGNILERFSAQQFPDLHSELNLSSLELGDSALYFCASTPLLGGITEAFFGQGTRLTVV.

The J gene is TRBJ1-1, the V gene TRBV27; 7 bases align to TRBD1. The CDR3 has 19 residues. Per germline, CDR1 MNHEY and CDR2 SMNVEV (reference sequence). V lost 10 bases and J lost 8; bases outside the gene matches: 31. The CDR3 spells CATRTLVRGESGVLGEAFF. The CDR3 region has the DNA TGTGCCACTCGAACCCTGGTCAGGGGGGAAAGTGGGGTCTTGGGCGAAGCTTTCTTT.

The rearrangement links TRBV4-1 to TRBJ1-2; no reliable D call. This CDR3 is 15 amino acids long. Germline V gives CDR1 MGHRA, CDR2 YSYEKL. The V gene lost 7 bases and the J gene lost 3 bases, with 18 bases spanning the gap. The CDR3 DNA follows: TGCGCCAGCACTCTGAGCGGGGTAGTGGACTATGGCTACACCTTC. Its protein is CASTLSGVVDYGYTF.